Described below is a single TCR beta chain sequence and its context. The sample holds many counts of this clonotype. The antigen it recognizes is unknown. Base qualities are missing; no much larger clone stands one base away. Ophthalmopathy patients had moderately to severely active disease, with a Clinical Activity Score of 3 or more, a NOSPECS grade of 4 or more, and a disease duration of less than 3 months. Patients with uncontrolled infections, other autoimmune diseases, pregnancy or lactation were excluded. Clinical symptoms, serum thyroxine and TRAb, thyroid ultrasound, and orbital computed tomography formed the basis for the diagnoses. PBMCs were separated from about 10 ml of fresh peripheral blood using Ficoll-Paque density gradient centrifugation. Trizol reagent was used to extract total RNA, and RNA quality was then checked on an Agilent 2100 Bioanalyzer. The germline V gene gives CDR1 as MDHEN and CDR2 as SYDVKM. The CDR3 measures 13 amino acids from cysteine to phenylalanine. Of the read, only the CDR3 DNA is kept; its 39 bases are in frame from base 1. Trimming takes 2 bases from V and 7 bases from J, and the germline ends sit 11 bases apart.

The sample belongs to a study of T cells in Graves' hyperthyroidism and ophthalmopathy (dated by TCRdb to the late 2010s). About the full investigation: Peripheral blood was sampled at the time of initial diagnosis, prior to any treatment. A discovery cohort of about a hundred patients, 43 with Graves' ophthalmopathy and approximately 60 with stable Graves' hyperthyroidism, was used to find distinguishing TCR V-J signatures. An independent validation cohort of 18 to 20 hyperthyroidism patients and approximately 16 patients who later progressed to ophthalmopathy tested prospective prediction of ophthalmopathy. The 100 or so discovery patients were divided at random into training and test sets in a 7:3 ratio. In addition, the study compared T-cell repertoires in thyroid tissue and in blood from roughly 6 Graves' hyperthyroidism patients. Following sampling, methimazole starting at 30 mg daily was given to hyperthyroidism patients, and high-dose intravenous methylprednisolone was given to ophthalmopathy patients. TCR Vbeta CDR3 sequencing of around 130 peripheral blood samples (roughly 43 ophthalmopathy, 70 to 85 hyperthyroidism and roughly 17 progressor patients) is reported in the paper. Findings and caveats that apply to the study as a whole: No statistical method was used to set the sample size in advance, and investigators knew the group allocation. In validation, the model predicted progression to ophthalmopathy with just under 71% sensitivity and roughly 75% specificity, a median of about 6.7 months before onset. Ophthalmopathy was separated from stable hyperthyroidism by a 13 V-J signature model, with approximately 89% sensitivity and 81% to 82% specificity obtained in cross-validation and 80%/75% obtained in testing. Most expanded thyroid clonotypes (frequency above 0.001) were also detected in blood, a finding suggesting that blood repertoires may reflect thyroid immune responses.

TCR beta CDR3 regions were amplified from RNA transcripts. The TCR CDR3 was subjected to a first round of RT-PCR using the HTBI primer set and the Qiagen OneStep RT-PCR kit. Libraries were constructed in a second round of multiplex PCR, after which size selection and purification were performed. The libraries were sequenced on an Illumina HiSeq2000 using paired-end 100 bp reads. The study's own analysis went as follows. SOAPnuke was used to process the raw data, throwing out any read that contained adapters or uncalled bases, had a mean Phred below 15, or lacked an exact constant-primer or identifier match. COPE v1.2.5 was used to merge high-quality paired reads, and clonotypes were defined as unique nucleotide sequences. MiTCR v1.1 was used to align clonotypes to the IMGT TRBV, TRBD and TRBJ reference segments. The analysis included only V-J combinations with a frequency above 0.0001, which together covered around 99% of the repertoires. The TCS score was defined as F50 (clonal expansion) divided by E x V (chaos), with BLOSUM62-based TCRdist calculated between CDR3 peptides within each V-J. Welch's t-statistics and random forest reduced roughly 530 V-J features to 13, which were used in a naive Bayes classifier (R e1071). TCRdb ran its own pipeline on the public reads, namely fastp trimming at Q25 and MiXCR clone calling, and kept in-frame beta chains. When rows share a CDR3 protein, they turn into one entry using the most common DNA and genes. These V and J calls rely on TCRdb rather than the paper's analysis. The table for this sample lists roughly 280,000 distinct CDR3 sequences; approximately 17% of them were counted only once. The ten largest clones capture about 50% of the sample.

The clonotype comes from an older woman with Graves' ophthalmopathy. Sequenced material: blood. The chain is assembled from TRBV28 and TRBJ1-2; TRBD1 is possibly the D segment (5 matching bases). The CDR3 here reads CASSLRGAGGYTF. At the DNA level, the sequence is TGTGCCAGCAGTTTAAGGGGCGCGGGTGGCTACACCTTC.